Listed here is a single TCR beta chain. Antigen unknown. This sample is drawn from a study of cytomegalovirus exposure and HLA in healthy donors. Study results and limitations: Upon later analysis, TCR association rates were observed to vary by HLA locus, being highest for DRB1 and lowest for HLA-C. Researchers catalogued over 150 TCR beta chains as cytomegalovirus-associated. Previously analyzed data showed that most TCR beta V segments were productive at a frequency of about 90% or about 30%.

The CDR3 spans 14 residues. CDR1 is MGHRA, CDR2 YSYEKL, per germline. V was pared by 4 bases and J by 6 bases, with 8 bases of the junction left unmatched. The PCR made use of 60 Vbeta and 13 Jbeta primers. TCRdb's table, derived via immunoSEQ multiplex PCR, lists solely in-frame clones and lacks some. The repertoire holds more than 150,000 clones, with roughly 84% as singletons. This sequence originates from a girl under two years old in good health and CMV-seronegative. Sequencing was performed on PBMCs. The chain combines TRBV4-1 with TRBJ2-7; TRBD1 matches at 8 bases. The CDR3 is CASSLGDRMGEQYF. The CDR3 DNA follows: TGCGCCAGCAGCCTAGGGGACAGGATGGGCGAGCAGTACTTC.